This TCR beta chain appears in the sequencing data of a study of cytomegalovirus exposure and HLA in healthy donors (dated by TCRdb to the late 2010s). At the level of the whole study: According to a later analysis, one platform produced both the approximately 110 validation repertoires and the 666 repertoires of the first cohort. To predict cytomegalovirus infection status, the study combined high-throughput TCR immunosequencing, statistical association of individual TCRs with disease status, and machine learning. Along with the approximately 620-subject first cohort, a separate validation cohort of over a hundred different subjects was used. The study aimed to test whether cataloging public T cell receptors could reveal signatures of past pathogen exposure.

A word on this clone: The antigen it recognizes is unknown. The junction departs from germline at one end; a sequencing error may be responsible.

Library prep was done by the immunoSEQ multiplex PCR assay. Per the authors' processing: A statistical classification framework was developed to diagnose cytomegalovirus status using the catalog of TCR beta chain sequences. TCRdb took this table from immuneACCESS and kept in-frame rearrangements with V and J called. Such tables lack part of the clones; where checked against another copy, unresolved V genes explain under half of the gap, and the rest is unexplained. D and trimming come from the DNA, and the V and J calls and clone size come from that table. The sample yields under 200,000 clones; roughly 96% were counted once. The ten largest make up 0.8% to 0.95% of the sample. Taken from the germline V gene (reference sequence), the CDR1 and CDR2 loops are PRHDT and FYEKMQ. The CDR3 spans 18 residues, from the cysteine through the phenylalanine. CDR3 DNA only is kept here, 54 bases in frame from base 1.

What the research found in general, with its limitations: The study gave a list of about 170 TCR beta chains associated with cytomegalovirus. Most TCR sequences were seen in very few donors, while some public TCRs were found in many individuals. In vitro tests confirmed that a few of the cytomegalovirus-associated TCR beta chains recognize cytomegalovirus antigens. The authors suggested that the approach could potentially be extended to other disease states and immunological phenotypes. In both the original and validation cohorts, the classifier was reported to diagnose cytomegalovirus status with high specificity and sensitivity. Subsequent analysis determined that TCRs grouped into clusters in the first cohort also showed a tendency toward co-occurrence across the 120 or so validation repertoires, and approximately 93% of cluster scores exceeded 0. All 110 or so repertoires were used to score co-occurrence in the validation cohort in a later analysis, because that analysis had no HLA typing for the cohort.

Separate from the approximately 700-subject first cohort, the validation cohort of 90 to 150 subjects was the group to which the donors belonged. Sequencing input: PBMCs. The clonotype originates from a woman younger than 35 in good health and CMV-seronegative. The receptor chain draws on TRBV13 and TRBJ2-3; 13 bases in the middle match TRBD2. In nucleotides, the sequence is TGTGCCAGCAGCCTGAGGACTAGCGGGGGTCCTAGCACAGAAACGCAGTATTTT. It translates as CASSLRTSGGPSTETQYF.